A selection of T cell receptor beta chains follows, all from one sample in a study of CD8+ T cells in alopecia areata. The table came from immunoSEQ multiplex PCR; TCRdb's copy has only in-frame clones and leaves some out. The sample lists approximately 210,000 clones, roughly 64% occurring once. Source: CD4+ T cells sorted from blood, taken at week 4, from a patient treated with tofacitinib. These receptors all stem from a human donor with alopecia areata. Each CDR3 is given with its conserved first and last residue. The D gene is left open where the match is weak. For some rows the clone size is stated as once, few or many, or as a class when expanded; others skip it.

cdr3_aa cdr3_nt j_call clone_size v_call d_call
CAISESERGGRETQYF TGTGCCATCAGTGAGTCGGAGCGGGGGGGCCGAGAGACCCAGTACTTC TRBJ2-5 NA TRBV10-3 TRBD2
CASSRRGQGGNTEAFF TGTGCCAGCAGCCGTCGGGGGCAGGGGGGAAACACTGAAGCTTTCTTT TRBJ1-1 NA TRBV6-6 TRBD1
CAIAKGGSGDTQYF TGTGCCATAGCCAAGGGCGGATCAGGCGATACGCAGTATTTT TRBJ2-3 NA TRBV2 NA
CASSPGPSTDTQYF TGTGCCAGCAGCCCCGGGCCTAGCACAGATACGCAGTATTTT TRBJ2-3 NA TRBV7-6 NA
CASSAGFGLGADTQYF TGTGCCAGCAGCGCAGGTTTTGGACTAGGGGCAGATACGCAGTATTTT TRBJ2-3 NA TRBV5-4 TRBD2
CASSLASGGADTQYF TGTGCCAGCAGCTTAGCTAGCGGGGGGGCAGATACGCAGTATTTT TRBJ2-3 few TRBV7-2 TRBD2
CASSQETQQVLNEKLFF TGCGCCAGCAGCCAAGAGACACAGCAGGTTCTTAATGAAAAACTGTTTTTT TRBJ1-4 NA TRBV4-3 NA
CASSPLGDQDTQYF TGTGCCAGCAGCCCTCTGGGGGACCAAGATACGCAGTATTTT TRBJ2-3 NA TRBV6-4 NA
CASSIGRTIMNTEAFF TGTGCCAGTAGTATTGGGCGGACGATAATGAACACTGAAGCTTTCTTT TRBJ1-1 NA TRBV19 NA
CASSFGGSSETQYF TGTGCCAGCAGCTTTGGAGGGTCGTCAGAGACCCAGTACTTC TRBJ2-5 NA TRBV5-4 NA
CASSQTPTGVWGLFF TGCGCCAGCAGTCAAACCCCGACAGGTGTTTGGGGGTTGTTTTTT TRBJ1-4 NA TRBV23-1 NA
CASSPGGPGENNEQFF TGTGCCAGCTCACCGGGCGGTCCGGGGGAAAACAATGAGCAGTTCTTC TRBJ2-1 NA TRBV18 NA
CASSTTPYGYTF TGTGCCAGCAGCACTACCCCCTACGGCTACACCTTC TRBJ1-2 NA TRBV5-6 NA
CASSLGLAGENEQFF TGTGCCAGCAGCCTCGGACTAGCGGGGGAGAATGAGCAGTTCTTC TRBJ2-1 NA TRBV5-6 TRBD2
CASSFSDQPQHF TGTGCCAGCAGCTTTTCTGATCAGCCCCAGCATTTT TRBJ1-5 NA TRBV7-2 NA
CASSSSGHLYGYTF TGTGCCAGCAGCTCGTCGGGACATTTATATGGCTACACCTTC TRBJ1-2 NA TRBV7-9 NA
CASKQPNDYGYTF TGTGCCAGCAAGCAGCCAAATGACTATGGCTACACCTTC TRBJ1-2 NA TRBV7-2 NA
CASSGDYRQELFF TGTGCCAGCAGTGGGGACTACCGGCAGGAGCTGTTTTTT TRBJ2-2 NA TRBV27 TRBD2
CAWSGLSEQFF TGTGCCTGGAGCGGGCTAAGTGAGCAGTTCTTC TRBJ2-1 NA TRBV30 NA
CASSLDVAGGPDEQFF TGTGCTAGCAGCTTAGATGTGGCGGGGGGGCCGGATGAGCAGTTCTTC TRBJ2-1 few TRBV7-7 TRBD2
CATSRDPGENYGYTF TGTGCCACCAGCAGAGATCCCGGGGAGAACTATGGCTACACCTTC TRBJ1-2 NA TRBV15 NA
CASSVAGSGANVLTF TGTGCCAGCAGCGTAGCCGGCTCTGGGGCCAACGTCCTGACTTTC TRBJ2-6 few TRBV9 NA
CASSPYRGEGQPQHF TGTGCCAGCAGCCCCTACAGGGGGGAAGGGCAGCCCCAGCATTTT TRBJ1-5 NA TRBV27 TRBD1
CASGRGPHQPQHF TGTGCCTCCGGCAGGGGGCCTCATCAGCCCCAGCATTTT TRBJ1-5 NA TRBV30 TRBD1